This paragraph reports one T cell receptor (beta chain). The antigen remains unidentified. Here immunoSEQ multiplex PCR was the method, and the copy in TCRdb shows in-frame clones only, minus some. The data hold 110,000 or so clones, with approximately 94% observed a single time. The record originates from a study of siplizumab effects on memory and regulatory T cells. Findings of the study overall: A naive or memory phenotype could not be assigned to roughly 75-97% of the proliferating CD4+ or CD8+ clones.

The CDR3 sequence is 12 residues long. Trimming left V 1 base short and J 7 bases short, with 8 bases between. The germline V gene encodes CDR1 SEHNR and CDR2 FQNEAQ (reference sequence). The sample taken for sequencing was CD4+ T cells sorted from blood. The source of this sequence is a human donor in good health. This chain joins TRBV7-9 and TRBJ2-7; D not resolved. For the CDR3, the DNA is TGTGCCAGCAGCTTAGTTTTGGGGGAGCAGTACTTC. This sequence encodes CASSLVLGEQYF.